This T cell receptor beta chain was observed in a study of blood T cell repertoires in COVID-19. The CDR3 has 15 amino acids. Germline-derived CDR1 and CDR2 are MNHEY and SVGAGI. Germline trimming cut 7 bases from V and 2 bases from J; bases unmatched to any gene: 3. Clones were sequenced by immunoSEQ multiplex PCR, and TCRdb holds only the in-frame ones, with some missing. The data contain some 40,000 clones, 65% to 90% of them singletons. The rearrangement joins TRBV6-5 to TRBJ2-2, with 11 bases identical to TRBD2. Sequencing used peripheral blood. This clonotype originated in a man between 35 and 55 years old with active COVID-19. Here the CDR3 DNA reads TGTGCCAGCAAGGGACTAGCGGTCAACACCGGGGAGCTGTTTTTT. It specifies CASKGLAVNTGELFF.